This is a list of T cell receptor beta chains from one sample in a study of a mutant IDH1 vaccine in newly diagnosed glioma. For these receptors, no antigen is known. Method: immunoSEQ multiplex PCR; TCRdb's copy keeps in-frame clones and lacks some. The repertoire holds 25,000 to 30,000 clones, under 85% seen once, with about 7.2% in the top ten. The starting material was PBMCs, obtained from a glioma patient whose treatment included an IDH1 peptide vaccine. These TCRs come from a man aged 35 to 55 with glioma. Some clones in this sample may be carry-over from other donors' samples. Both conserved end residues are part of each CDR3. The D gene is left open where the match is weak. A row's size may be missing; if present it is once, few, many or a size class.

clone size,D gene,J gene,CDR3 length,V gene,CDR3 protein,CDR3 DNA
.,.,TRBJ1-1,14,TRBV7-2,CASSLNTGSTEAFF,TGTGCCAGCAGCCTCAACACAGGGAGTACTGAAGCTTTCTTT
.,.,TRBJ1-1,15,TRBV7-3,CASSLSAGRFTEAFF,TGTGCCAGCAGCTTATCCGCCGGGAGGTTCACTGAAGCTTTCTTT
.,TRBD1,TRBJ1-6,14,TRBV19,CASSIGQGVSPLHF,TGTGCCAGTAGTATAGGACAGGGAGTATCGCCCCTCCACTTT
.,.,TRBJ2-7,13,TRBV7-2,CASSWKPAYEQYF,TGTGCCAGCAGCTGGAAACCAGCATACGAGCAGTACTTC
.,.,TRBJ1-5,13,TRBV30,CAWRSYSNQPQHF,TGTGCCTGGAGGAGTTATAGCAATCAGCCCCAGCATTTT
.,.,TRBJ1-2,13,TRBV19,CASSARGHYGYTF,TGTGCCAGTAGTGCCAGGGGTCATTATGGCTACACCTTC
.,.,TRBJ2-3,18,TRBV4-1,CASSQEIGQASSTDTQYF,TGCGCCAGCAGCCAAGAGATCGGTCAGGCGTCTAGCACAGATACGCAGTATTTT
.,.,TRBJ1-1,11,TRBV30,CAYNRPLEAFF,TGTGCCTATAACAGGCCACTTGAAGCTTTCTTT
.,.,TRBJ1-1,13,TRBV18,CASSPEGGTEAFF,TGTGCCAGCTCACCCGAGGGAGGAACTGAAGCTTTCTTT
.,TRBD1,TRBJ1-6,13,TRBV6-5,CASRLQGARALHF,TGTGCCAGCAGACTTCAGGGGGCAAGAGCCCTCCACTTT
.,.,TRBJ2-5,15,TRBV5-8,CASSRGGRDLETQYF,TGTGCCAGCAGCCGAGGGGGGCGCGACCTCGAGACCCAGTACTTC
.,TRBD1,TRBJ2-7,17,TRBV5-1,CASSSPDGQDFSYEQYF,TGCGCCAGCAGCTCACCAGACGGACAGGACTTCTCCTACGAGCAGTACTTC
few,.,TRBJ1-1,15,TRBV19,CASSQGRGLNTEAFF,TGTGCCAGTTCCCAGGGGCGGGGGTTGAACACTGAAGCTTTCTTT
.,.,TRBJ2-3,15,TRBV7-9,CASSLGAAGTDTQYF,TGTGCCAGCAGCTTAGGGGCAGCAGGCACAGATACGCAGTATTTT
.,TRBD2,TRBJ2-7,17,TRBV5-1,CASSLAGEGIRSYEQYF,TGCGCCAGCAGCTTGGCGGGGGAGGGGATACGTAGCTACGAGCAGTACTTC
.,TRBD1,TRBJ1-2,15,TRBV2,CASSEPLAAGGGYTF,TGTGCCAGCAGTGAACCCCTAGCGGCAGGGGGCGGCTACACCTTC
few,.,TRBJ1-6,15,TRBV5-1,CASSSGTNYNSPLHF,TGCGCCAGCAGCTCCGGGACAAATTATAATTCACCCCTCCACTTT
few,.,TRBJ1-1,13,TRBV4-3,CASRLRLNTEAFF,TGCGCCAGCAGACTACGGTTGAACACTGAAGCTTTCTTT